The rows below give T cell receptor beta chains drawn from one sample of a study of blood T cell repertoires in COVID-19. Sequencing was performed with immunoSEQ multiplex PCR; in TCRdb, only in-frame clones are kept and a portion is missing. The repertoire has about 150,000 clones, 80% to 90% of them found once; the top ten carry less than 10%. The sample was peripheral blood. Receptor source: a woman between 55 and 75 years old with COVID-19, enrolled during active disease. CDR3s include the opening cysteine and the closing phenylalanine or tryptophan. A D gene is named only where the DNA matches it firmly.

CASSQDWSGGRDTQYF,TRBV4-1,TRBD2,TRBJ2-3
CASGTSNTGELFF,TRBV19,NA,TRBJ2-2
CASSIQGGKDQPQHF,TRBV2,TRBD1,TRBJ1-5
CASSQTIRGNTEAFF,TRBV3-1/TRBV3-2,NA,TRBJ1-1
CASSLAGTAGGYGYTF,TRBV5-5,TRBD1,TRBJ1-2
CASSPQPGYTF,TRBV7-9,NA,TRBJ1-2
CASSQQYSDQPQHF,TRBV3-1/TRBV3-2,NA,TRBJ1-5
CASSPQTGVGDEAFF,TRBV18,TRBD1,TRBJ1-1
CASSVGTANTGELFF,TRBV25-1,TRBD1,TRBJ2-2
CSVAGGSNTEAFF,TRBV29-1,TRBD1,TRBJ1-1
CASSSRQPSGNQPQHF,TRBV6-5,NA,TRBJ1-5
CSARGRETQYF,TRBV20-1,NA,TRBJ2-5
CATSDLHRTKGNGELFF,TRBV24-1,NA,TRBJ2-2
CASSHSDRADTQYF,TRBV3-1/TRBV3-2,NA,TRBJ2-3